These 3 T cell receptor beta chains came from one sample sequenced in a study of cytomegalovirus exposure and HLA in healthy donors. The PCR had 60 Vbeta and 13 Jbeta primers. Clones were sequenced by immunoSEQ multiplex PCR, and TCRdb holds only the in-frame ones, with some missing. This table has 120,000 to 150,000 clones, roughly 80% appearing once. The material sequenced was PBMCs. These receptors were obtained from a female donor in good health and CMV-seronegative.

This chain connects TRBV27 to TRBJ2-1; 7 bases line up with TRBD2. CDR3 length: 13 residues. Trimming removed 8 bases from V and 4 bases from J; junction bases left unmatched: 5. The germline gives CDR1 MNHEY, CDR2 SMNVEV (reference sequence). CDR3 in DNA: TGTGCCAGCGGGCTAGCGGTTTACAATGAGCAGTTCTTC. It is translated as CASGLAVYNEQFF.

This chain uses TRBV2 with TRBJ1-5; D uncertain. V was shortened by 6 bases and J by 0 bases, with 18 bases between the two germline ends. The CDR3 sequence is 17 residues long. Germline lookup yields CDR1 SNHLY and CDR2 FYNNEI. The CDR3 sequence: CASRRGGIVISNQPQHF. The CDR3 DNA follows: TGTGCCAGCAGACGGGGAGGGATTGTAATTAGCAATCAGCCCCAGCATTTT.

The CDR3, as DNA: TGTGCCAGCTCCTCGGGACAGGGGGCTACAGATACGCAGTATTTT. It codes for CASSSGQGATDTQYF. The chain links TRBV5-6 to TRBJ2-3; 12 nucleotides align to TRBD1. Germline V gene lookup returns CDR1 SGHDT and CDR2 YYEEEE. The CDR3 sequence is 15 residues long. V lost 7 bases to trimming and J lost 3 bases; unmatched junction nucleotides: 6. The full variable domain, with the rest looked up from reference TRBV5-6 and TRBJ2-3, is DAGVTQSPTHLIKTRGQQVTLRCSPKSGHDTVSWYQQALGQGPQFIFQYYEEEERQRGNFPDRFSGHQFPNYSSELNVNALLLGDSALYLCASSSGQGATDTQYFGPGTRLTVL.